The TCR beta chain described here comes from a study of blood T cells in healthy people across ages. This clonotype was detected ten times or more. For the second PCR, which ran for about 6 to 11 cycles, a sample-barcoded 5' primer and a J-beta primer mix were used. TCRdb re-derived calls from the 5' RACE reads in MiXCR, one entry per CDR3 protein. The table shows hundreds of thousands of distinct CDR3 sequences, with about 26% occurring only once. This CDR3 region has 14 residues. V was shortened by 5 bases and J by 4 bases, with 14 bases between the two germline ends. This sample also appeared in a second study, on T cells of mothers and their children. As that report states: Clones that were microchimeric and persistent were not detected among T cells.

Sequenced input: blood. The clonotype comes from a boy under 18 in good health. V usage is TRBV12-3 or TRBV12-4 and J usage is TRBJ2-5; D is ambiguous. As DNA, the CDR3 is TGTGCCAGCAGTGACACCGGACGAGGAGAGACCCAGTACTTC. Translating gives CASSDTGRGETQYF.